The 4 T cell receptor beta chains reported below all come from one sample, sequenced in a study of blood T cell repertoires in COVID-19. Only in-frame clones appear in the TCRdb table, and some are missing; sequencing was by immunoSEQ multiplex PCR. The repertoire holds about 220,000 clones, with around 82% as singletons. Sequencing was carried out using peripheral blood. These receptors all come from a woman aged 50 to 60 with acute or convalescent COVID-19.

The V call is TRBV2, the J call TRBJ1-2; possible D gene TRBD1, 5 bases. V dropped 0 bases and J dropped 8 bases, with 13 bases sitting between them. From germline, CDR1 is SNHLY and CDR2 FYNNEI. This CDR3 spans 14 amino acids. Written as DNA, the CDR3 is TGTGCCAGCAGTGAAGCAGGGCAGGGTGGAGGCTACACCTTC. It codes for CASSEAGQGGGYTF.

This chain joins TRBV6-2 or TRBV6-3 and TRBJ1-3, with D unresolved. The CDR3 contains 15 residues. Germline values: CDR1 MNHEY, CDR2 SVGEGT. The ends were cut back, 4 bases at V and 0 bases at J, with 10 bases in the middle. CDR3 region: CASSSVALSGNTIYF. The CDR3 DNA is TGTGCCAGCAGTTCGGTAGCTCTCTCTGGAAACACCATATATTTT.

This sequence joins TRBV6-1 and TRBJ2-5; D not resolved. The CDR3 is 15 amino acids. Trimming removed 1 base at V and 1 base at J, with 10 bases between. Germline CDR1 and CDR2: MNHNS and SASEGT. In nucleotides, the CDR3 is TGTGCCAGCAGTGAAGTTTACAACCTCCAAGAGACCCAGTACTTC. It yields the protein CASSEVYNLQETQYF.

The chain joins TRBV6-5 to TRBJ2-1; D may be TRBD2 (5 bases). The germline CDR1 and CDR2 sequences are MNHEY and SVGAGI. This CDR3 contains 13 residues. V was trimmed by 4 bases and J by 2 bases, leaving 6 bases between them. CDR3 sequence reads: CASSSGTYNEQFF. The CDR3 nucleotides are TGTGCCAGCAGTTCGGGAACCTACAATGAGCAGTTCTTC.